Listed below are T cell receptor beta chains from one sample, sequenced in a study of early T cells in non-severe SARS-CoV-2 infection. From the 5' RACE reads, TCRdb called clonotypes with MiXCR, one entry per CDR3 protein. The table includes nearly 60,000 distinct CDR3 sequences, approximately 12% detected once. The sequenced material came from whole blood. The receptor source for this set is an adult who was a healthcare worker with PCR-confirmed SARS-CoV-2 infection or an uninfected control (not recorded which). Both conserved end residues are part of each CDR3. Fields, in order: CDR3 DNA, CDR3 protein, D gene, V gene, J gene, clone size. D genes are given only for firm matches. Clone size, where shown, is once, few, many, or a class for clones that have expanded.

cdr3_nt: TGCAGTGCTTCAGACAGGCCCACTAGCACAGATACGCAGTATTTT; cdr3_aa: CSASDRPTSTDTQYF; d_call: -; v_call: TRBV20-1; j_call: TRBJ2-3; clone_size: few
cdr3_nt: TGTGCCAGTAGTATCACGGGATCGTGGAACACTGAAGCTTTCTTT; cdr3_aa: CASSITGSWNTEAFF; d_call: -; v_call: TRBV19; j_call: TRBJ1-1; clone_size: many
cdr3_nt: TGTGCCAGTAGTACCACCAGGACAGGGGGGTCCTACGAGCAGTACTTC; cdr3_aa: CASSTTRTGGSYEQYF; d_call: TRBD1; v_call: TRBV19; j_call: TRBJ2-7; clone_size: -
cdr3_nt: TGTGCCAGCAGTCAGGGTAATGCTCGCGAGCAGTACTTC; cdr3_aa: CASSQGNAREQYF; d_call: -; v_call: TRBV12-3/TRBV12-4; j_call: TRBJ2-7; clone_size: few
cdr3_nt: TGCAGTGCTAGAGATCCGGGTGCTGAAGCTTTCTTT; cdr3_aa: CSARDPGAEAFF; d_call: -; v_call: TRBV20-1; j_call: TRBJ1-1; clone_size: -
cdr3_nt: TGTGCCAGCAGAGAGACAGGGATTATCACTGAAGCTTTCTTT; cdr3_aa: CASRETGIITEAFF; d_call: TRBD1; v_call: TRBV6-1; j_call: TRBJ1-1; clone_size: -
cdr3_nt: TGCAGCGTTGTTCGGGGGGGTCCCACTGAAGCTTTCTTT; cdr3_aa: CSVVRGGPTEAFF; d_call: -; v_call: TRBV29-1; j_call: TRBJ1-1; clone_size: many
cdr3_nt: TGTGCCAGCAGCTCTCGACTAGCGGGGGACACCGGGGAGCTGTTTTTT; cdr3_aa: CASSSRLAGDTGELFF; d_call: TRBD2; v_call: TRBV7-2; j_call: TRBJ2-2; clone_size: many
cdr3_nt: TGTGCCAGCAGCTTAGAGGCCCGGGACAGGGGTAGAGATGAGCAGTTCTTC; cdr3_aa: CASSLEARDRGRDEQFF; d_call: TRBD1; v_call: TRBV11-2; j_call: TRBJ2-1; clone_size: few
cdr3_nt: TGCAGTGCTAGAGAAAAGCAGCGGGCCTCCTATAATTCACCCCTCCACTTT; cdr3_aa: CSAREKQRASYNSPLHF; d_call: -; v_call: TRBV20-1; j_call: TRBJ1-6; clone_size: few
cdr3_nt: TGTGCCAGCAGCCAGGGACTGTCGAGCTCTGGAAACACCATATATTTT; cdr3_aa: CASSQGLSSSGNTIYF; d_call: -; v_call: TRBV6-6; j_call: TRBJ1-3; clone_size: few
cdr3_nt: TGCGCCAGCAGCTCGAGGGGGAACACTGAAGCTTTCTTT; cdr3_aa: CASSSRGNTEAFF; d_call: -; v_call: TRBV5-1; j_call: TRBJ1-1; clone_size: -
cdr3_nt: TGTGCCAGTAGTATGGCCCTCGAAGGGCAAGATGAGCAGTTCTTC; cdr3_aa: CASSMALEGQDEQFF; d_call: -; v_call: TRBV19; j_call: TRBJ2-1; clone_size: -
cdr3_nt: TGTGCCAGCAGTTCAACCTCTAGCGGGGGTTATACGCAGTATTTT; cdr3_aa: CASSSTSSGGYTQYF; d_call: TRBD2; v_call: TRBV28; j_call: TRBJ2-3; clone_size: many
cdr3_nt: TGCAGTGCTAGTCAGGGGGGGAATGAGCAGTTCTTC; cdr3_aa: CSASQGGNEQFF; d_call: -; v_call: TRBV20-1; j_call: TRBJ2-1; clone_size: few
cdr3_nt: TGTGCCAGCAGGAAGATTCAAGGGACTAGCGGGGATACGCAGTATTTT; cdr3_aa: CASRKIQGTSGDTQYF; d_call: TRBD2; v_call: TRBV25-1; j_call: TRBJ2-3; clone_size: -
cdr3_nt: TGTGCCTGGACAGGTGGGAACACCGGGGAGCTGTTTTTT; cdr3_aa: CAWTGGNTGELFF; d_call: -; v_call: TRBV30; j_call: TRBJ2-2; clone_size: many
cdr3_nt: TGTGCCTGGAGTGGAGGGGGCGCGGCCGCTTTCTTT; cdr3_aa: CAWSGGGAAAFF; d_call: TRBD1; v_call: TRBV30; j_call: TRBJ1-1; clone_size: few
cdr3_nt: TGTGCCAGCAGTTTAGGGAGCGGGGTGATCACAGATACGCAGTATTTT; cdr3_aa: CASSLGSGVITDTQYF; d_call: TRBD2; v_call: TRBV27; j_call: TRBJ2-3; clone_size: many
cdr3_nt: TGTGCCAGCAGCCACCTCACAGATACGCAGTATTTT; cdr3_aa: CASSHLTDTQYF; d_call: -; v_call: TRBV9; j_call: TRBJ2-3; clone_size: -
cdr3_nt: TGCAGTGCCCCTAATCCGGGACAGGGAGTTAACAATGAGCAGTTCTTC; cdr3_aa: CSAPNPGQGVNNEQFF; d_call: TRBD1; v_call: TRBV20-1; j_call: TRBJ2-1; clone_size: many
cdr3_nt: TGCAGCGTTTGGGATAAAGGCCAGTACTTC; cdr3_aa: CSVWDKGQYF; d_call: -; v_call: TRBV29-1; j_call: TRBJ2-5; clone_size: -
cdr3_nt: TGTGCCAGCAGCTCCATAGCGGGAGGCACAGGGAATGAGCAGTTCTTC; cdr3_aa: CASSSIAGGTGNEQFF; d_call: TRBD2; v_call: TRBV11-2; j_call: TRBJ2-1; clone_size: -
cdr3_nt: TGTGCCAGCAGCTCAGGACAGGCTGGGGCCAACGTCCTGACTTTC; cdr3_aa: CASSSGQAGANVLTF; d_call: TRBD1; v_call: TRBV7-2; j_call: TRBJ2-6; clone_size: many
cdr3_nt: TGTGCCACCAGCAGAGGTTCTAGCGGGGGGGCACTTGCCTACGAGCAGTACTTC; cdr3_aa: CATSRGSSGGALAYEQYF; d_call: TRBD2; v_call: TRBV15; j_call: TRBJ2-7; clone_size: -
cdr3_nt: TGTGCCAGTAGTTCATGGACAGAGCCCCAGCATTTT; cdr3_aa: CASSSWTEPQHF; d_call: -; v_call: TRBV19; j_call: TRBJ1-5; clone_size: many
cdr3_nt: TGTGCCAGCAGCGCCGAGGCAGGGGGCGACGAGACCCAGTACTTC; cdr3_aa: CASSAEAGGDETQYF; d_call: TRBD1; v_call: TRBV7-6; j_call: TRBJ2-5; clone_size: many
cdr3_nt: TGTGCCAGCAGCATCCGGACAGGTCATGAAAAACTGTTTTTT; cdr3_aa: CASSIRTGHEKLFF; d_call: -; v_call: TRBV21-1; j_call: TRBJ1-4; clone_size: many
cdr3_nt: TGTGCCAGCAGCTTAGAACCCAGCTACGAGATAGAGACCCAGTACTTC; cdr3_aa: CASSLEPSYEIETQYF; d_call: -; v_call: TRBV11-2; j_call: TRBJ2-5; clone_size: few
cdr3_nt: TGTGCCAGCAGCGCAGACAGATCTAGCACAGATACGCAGTATTTT; cdr3_aa: CASSADRSSTDTQYF; d_call: -; v_call: TRBV5-5; j_call: TRBJ2-3; clone_size: few
cdr3_nt: TGTGCCAGCAGCGTTGGGAGGGTGGATTCACCCCTCCACTTT; cdr3_aa: CASSVGRVDSPLHF; d_call: -; v_call: TRBV9; j_call: TRBJ1-6; clone_size: -
cdr3_nt: TGTGCCTGGAGTGTACTAGTTGGCACAGATACGCAGTATTTT; cdr3_aa: CAWSVLVGTDTQYF; d_call: -; v_call: TRBV30; j_call: TRBJ2-3; clone_size: few
cdr3_nt: TGTGCCAGCAGCCCTACACCCGATACCCAGTACTTC; cdr3_aa: CASSPTPDTQYF; d_call: -; v_call: TRBV7-9; j_call: TRBJ2-5; clone_size: -
cdr3_nt: TGTGCCAGCAGCTGGTCCACAGATACGCAGTATTTT; cdr3_aa: CASSWSTDTQYF; d_call: -; v_call: TRBV7-9; j_call: TRBJ2-3; clone_size: many
cdr3_nt: TGCAGTGCGCGGACATACCGCCCCTCTCTTATCAATGAGCAGTTCTTC; cdr3_aa: CSARTYRPSLINEQFF; d_call: -; v_call: TRBV20-1; j_call: TRBJ2-1; clone_size: many
cdr3_nt: TGCGCCAGCAGCCAACCGGGACTAGCGGGGGATAATGAGCAGTTCTTC; cdr3_aa: CASSQPGLAGDNEQFF; d_call: TRBD2; v_call: TRBV4-1; j_call: TRBJ2-1; clone_size: many
cdr3_nt: TGCGCCAGCAGCTACGAACAGGGGGCGCGCACTGAAGCTTTCTTT; cdr3_aa: CASSYEQGARTEAFF; d_call: TRBD1; v_call: TRBV5-1; j_call: TRBJ1-1; clone_size: few
cdr3_nt: TGTGCCAGCTCACCAAGACCGGGACAGCTTAACACCGGGGAGCTGTTTTTT; cdr3_aa: CASSPRPGQLNTGELFF; d_call: TRBD1; v_call: TRBV18; j_call: TRBJ2-2; clone_size: -
cdr3_nt: TGCGCCAGCAGCCTCTCCGGCCGGGTCACTGAAGCTTTCTTT; cdr3_aa: CASSLSGRVTEAFF; d_call: -; v_call: TRBV4-1; j_call: TRBJ1-1; clone_size: -
cdr3_nt: TGTGCCAGCAGCTTAGGGGGGCCCGGGACCCCGGGAACCCAGTACTTC; cdr3_aa: CASSLGGPGTPGTQYF; d_call: -; v_call: TRBV7-2; j_call: TRBJ2-5; clone_size: many
cdr3_nt: TGTGCCAGCAGCTTAGTGGTCGGCGTGAGCTCCTACAATGAGCAGTTCTTC; cdr3_aa: CASSLVVGVSSYNEQFF; d_call: -; v_call: TRBV11-3; j_call: TRBJ2-1; clone_size: -
cdr3_nt: TGTGCCAGCAGCCCCAAAGGCAGGGGCACTGAAGCTTTCTTT; cdr3_aa: CASSPKGRGTEAFF; d_call: -; v_call: TRBV3-1; j_call: TRBJ1-1; clone_size: -
cdr3_nt: TGTGCCAGCAGCTCGACAGGGGGGATGTACAATGAGCAGTTCTTC; cdr3_aa: CASSSTGGMYNEQFF; d_call: TRBD1; v_call: TRBV6-2/TRBV6-3; j_call: TRBJ2-1; clone_size: few
cdr3_nt: TGTGCCAGCAGTTACTCGATTCGACAGGGGAAGGATACGCAGTATTTT; cdr3_aa: CASSYSIRQGKDTQYF; d_call: TRBD1; v_call: TRBV6-2/TRBV6-3; j_call: TRBJ2-3; clone_size: few
cdr3_nt: TGTGCCAGCAGATGGGGACTAGAGGGGAATGAGCAGTTCTTC; cdr3_aa: CASRWGLEGNEQFF; d_call: TRBD2; v_call: TRBV6-5; j_call: TRBJ2-1; clone_size: few
cdr3_nt: TGTGCCAGCAACCAGGACACCCAGCCCCAGCATTTT; cdr3_aa: CASNQDTQPQHF; d_call: -; v_call: TRBV28; j_call: TRBJ1-5; clone_size: -
cdr3_nt: TGTGCCAGCAGTGATAACTATGGCTACACCTTC; cdr3_aa: CASSDNYGYTF; d_call: -; v_call: TRBV28; j_call: TRBJ1-2; clone_size: once
cdr3_nt: TGTGCCAGCAGCAAAGCCCTGAAAAATCGGGGAGCTGAAGCTTTCTTT; cdr3_aa: CASSKALKNRGAEAFF; d_call: -; v_call: TRBV21-1; j_call: TRBJ1-1; clone_size: -
cdr3_nt: TGCGCCAGCAGCTTAAACGCTGAAGCTTTCTTT; cdr3_aa: CASSLNAEAFF; d_call: -; v_call: TRBV5-1; j_call: TRBJ1-1; clone_size: -
cdr3_nt: TGTGCCAGCAGCTCCGACTTGGGACGGGCAACTGAAGCTTTCTTT; cdr3_aa: CASSSDLGRATEAFF; d_call: -; v_call: TRBV6-2/TRBV6-3; j_call: TRBJ1-1; clone_size: -
cdr3_nt: TGCGCCAGCAGCCCGACTGGGACAGGAGATTCACCCCTCCACTTT; cdr3_aa: CASSPTGTGDSPLHF; d_call: TRBD1; v_call: TRBV5-1; j_call: TRBJ1-6; clone_size: -
cdr3_nt: TGTGCCAGCAGCCGTGTAGGGGGTGAGCAGTTCTTC; cdr3_aa: CASSRVGGEQFF; d_call: -; v_call: TRBV7-6; j_call: TRBJ2-1; clone_size: -
cdr3_nt: TGTGCCAGCAGCTTAAGGTTTCCAGGACAGGGAGTTGGAGAGACCCAGTACTTC; cdr3_aa: CASSLRFPGQGVGETQYF; d_call: TRBD1; v_call: TRBV7-6; j_call: TRBJ2-5; clone_size: few
cdr3_nt: TGCAGCGTTGAGGGGGGTGGCGAGCAGTACTTC; cdr3_aa: CSVEGGGEQYF; d_call: -; v_call: TRBV29-1; j_call: TRBJ2-7; clone_size: -
cdr3_nt: TGTGCCAGCAGCTTAGGAGGCACGTTGGACATTCAGTACTTC; cdr3_aa: CASSLGGTLDIQYF; d_call: -; v_call: TRBV5-8; j_call: TRBJ2-4; clone_size: few
cdr3_nt: TGCAGTGCTTTGGACAGGCCAGCTGAAAAACTGTTTTTT; cdr3_aa: CSALDRPAEKLFF; d_call: TRBD1; v_call: TRBV20-1; j_call: TRBJ1-4; clone_size: many
cdr3_nt: TGTGCCAGCAGCCCGCGGGACAGCCCCTCCTACGAGCAGTACTTC; cdr3_aa: CASSPRDSPSYEQYF; d_call: -; v_call: TRBV7-9; j_call: TRBJ2-7; clone_size: -